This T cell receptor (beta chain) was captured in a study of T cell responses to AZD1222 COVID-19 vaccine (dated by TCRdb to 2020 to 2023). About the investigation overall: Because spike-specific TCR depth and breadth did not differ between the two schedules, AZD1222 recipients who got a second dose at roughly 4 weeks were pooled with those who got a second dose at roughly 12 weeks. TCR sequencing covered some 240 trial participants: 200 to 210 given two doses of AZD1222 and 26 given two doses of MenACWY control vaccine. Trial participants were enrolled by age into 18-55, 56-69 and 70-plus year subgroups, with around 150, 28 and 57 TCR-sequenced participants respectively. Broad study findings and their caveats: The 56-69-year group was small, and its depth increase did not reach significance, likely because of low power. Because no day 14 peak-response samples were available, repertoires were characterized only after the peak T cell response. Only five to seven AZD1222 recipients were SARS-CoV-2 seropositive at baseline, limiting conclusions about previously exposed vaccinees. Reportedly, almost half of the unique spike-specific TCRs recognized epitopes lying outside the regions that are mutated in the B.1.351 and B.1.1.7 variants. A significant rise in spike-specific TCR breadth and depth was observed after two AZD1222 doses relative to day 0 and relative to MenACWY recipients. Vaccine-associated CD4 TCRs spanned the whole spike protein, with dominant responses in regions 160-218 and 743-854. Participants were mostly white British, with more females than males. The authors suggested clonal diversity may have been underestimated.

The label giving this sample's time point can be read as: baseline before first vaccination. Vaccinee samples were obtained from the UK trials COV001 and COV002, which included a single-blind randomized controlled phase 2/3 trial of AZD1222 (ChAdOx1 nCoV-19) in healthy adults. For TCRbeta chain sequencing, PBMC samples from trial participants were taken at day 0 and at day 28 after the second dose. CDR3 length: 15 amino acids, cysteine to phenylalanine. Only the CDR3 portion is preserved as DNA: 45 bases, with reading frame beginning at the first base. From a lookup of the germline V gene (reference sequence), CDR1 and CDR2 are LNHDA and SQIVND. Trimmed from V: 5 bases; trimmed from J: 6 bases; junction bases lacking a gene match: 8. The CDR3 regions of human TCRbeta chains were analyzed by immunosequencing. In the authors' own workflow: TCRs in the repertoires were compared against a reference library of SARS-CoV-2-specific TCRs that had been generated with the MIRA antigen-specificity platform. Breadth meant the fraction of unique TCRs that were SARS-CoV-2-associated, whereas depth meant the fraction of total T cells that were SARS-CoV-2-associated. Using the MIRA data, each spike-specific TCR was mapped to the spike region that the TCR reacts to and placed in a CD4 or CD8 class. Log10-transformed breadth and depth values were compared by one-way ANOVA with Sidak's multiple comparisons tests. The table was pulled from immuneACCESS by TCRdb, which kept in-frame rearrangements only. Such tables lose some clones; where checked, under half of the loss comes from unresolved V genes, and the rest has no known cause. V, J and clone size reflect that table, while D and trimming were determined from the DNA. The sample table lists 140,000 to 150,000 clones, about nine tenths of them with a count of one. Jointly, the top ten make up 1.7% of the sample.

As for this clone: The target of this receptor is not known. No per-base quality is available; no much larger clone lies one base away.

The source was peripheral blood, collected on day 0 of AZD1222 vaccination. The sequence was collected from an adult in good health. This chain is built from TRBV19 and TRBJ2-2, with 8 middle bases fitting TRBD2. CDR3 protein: CASSPPGLESGELFF. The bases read TGTGCCAGTAGTCCGCCGGGACTAGAGTCCGGGGAGCTGTTTTTT.